The sequence of this T cell receptor beta chain was determined in a study of regulatory T cells in long-lasting Graves disease. Study-level information: With positive TSH receptor antibodies and over 5 years of antithyroid drugs, Graves' disease was considered persistent. General study points: Comparison showed that persistent patients shared more public clonotypes (under 3,000) than new patients (966). Study of thyroid tissue was not done, with only peripheral blood studied. TCR diversity was lower in persistent Graves' patients than in newly diagnosed ones.

A word on this clonotype: The antigen remains unidentified. One base away lies a much larger clone, so this may be a sequencing read error.

Stated time point: persistent/refractory GD, antithyroid drugs over 5 years with positive TRAb. The authors made the TCR library using RNA they extracted from PBMCs. V lost 2 bases and J 10 bases, leaving 11 bases between the germline ends. This CDR3 comprises 12 residues. Germline V gene sequence: CDR1 SNHLY, CDR2 FYNNEI. In building TCR beta libraries, iRepertoire HTBI primers were used together with Arm-PCR of CDR3 regions. Via MiXCR, TCRdb re-called the multiplex PCR reads, giving one row per CDR3 protein. The profile shows about 460,000 distinct CDR3 sequences, 22% of them singletons. The receptor was isolated from a female donor with Graves disease. This chain joins TRBV2 and TRBJ1-1; D is undetermined. Sequencing was performed on peripheral blood mononuclear cells (PBMCs), taken when the disease was refractory, from a patient treated with antithyroid drugs. As DNA, the CDR3 is TGTGCCAGCAGTGAATCTTCTAAGGCAGCTTTCTTT. This sequence encodes CASSESSKAAFF.